This T cell receptor (beta chain) was sequenced for a study of monozygotic twins with inflammatory bowel disease. Each TCR library used 3500 ng of total RNA. TCRdb reprocessed the 5' RACE reads; each CDR3 protein has one entry and no DNA is given. The sample holds some 450,000 distinct CDR3 sequences. Collection of an approximately 2.6 ml blood sample took place per donor. With no T cell sorting beforehand, total RNA was isolated from whole blood. The CDR3 has 14 amino acids. Looked up from germline, CDR1 is SEHNR and CDR2 is FQNEAQ (reference sequence). The rearrangement links TRBV7-9 to TRBJ1-1. The sequence came from a human donor with ulcerative colitis or Crohn's disease, or a healthy co-twin of an affected twin (not recorded which). Material for sequencing was blood. The CDR3 loop reads CASSPPTANTEAFF.